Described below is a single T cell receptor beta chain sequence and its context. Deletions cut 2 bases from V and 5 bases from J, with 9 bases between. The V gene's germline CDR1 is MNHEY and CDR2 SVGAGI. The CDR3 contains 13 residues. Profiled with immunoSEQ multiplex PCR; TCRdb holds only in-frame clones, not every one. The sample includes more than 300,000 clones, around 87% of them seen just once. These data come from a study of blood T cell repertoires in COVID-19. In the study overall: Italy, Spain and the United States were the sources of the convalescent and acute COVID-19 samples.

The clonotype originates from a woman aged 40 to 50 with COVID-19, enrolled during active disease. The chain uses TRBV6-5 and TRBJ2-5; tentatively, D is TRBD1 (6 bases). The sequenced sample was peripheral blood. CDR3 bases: TGTGCCAGCAGTTACCAGGGGCTGGAGACCCAGTACTTC. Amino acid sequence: CASSYQGLETQYF.